One and the same sample provided the 20 T cell receptor beta chains below, sequenced in a study of response to subunit inactivated influenza vaccine. One entry per CDR3 protein results from TCRdb running MiXCR on the RT-PCR reads. The repertoire holds 650,000 to 800,000 distinct CDR3 sequences, with roughly 14% as singletons. Sequenced material: PBMCs from blood, taken 14 days before vaccination. The receptors stem from a man aged 50 to 59 who received an inactivated influenza vaccine.

The V call is TRBV20-1, the J call TRBJ2-2, with TRBD2 matching 7 bases. The V segment lost 3 bases and the J segment 2 bases; nucleotides outside the gene matches: 6. CDR1 DFQATT and CDR2 SNEGSKA come from the germline V gene (reference sequence). CDR3 length: 15 amino acids. CDR3 nucleotide sequence: TGCAGTGCTAGTCGGTCTAGCGGAAACACCGGGGAGCTGTTTTTT. Translation gives CSASRSSGNTGELFF.

The sample holds many counts of this clonotype. The rearrangement uses TRBV10-3 and TRBJ2-3; a weak D match, TRBD2 (6 bases). From germline, CDR1 is ENHRY and CDR2 SYGVKD. The CDR3 covers 16 residues. Trimming pared 6 bases from V and 4 bases from J, leaving 20 bases between. CDR3 in DNA: TGTGCCATCAGGCGAGGGGACGGGAGAGCCGCAGATACGCAGTATTTT. It encodes CAIRRGDGRAADTQYF.

The chain uses TRBV6-1 and TRBJ2-5, with 9 bases aligning to TRBD2. Trimming took 8 bases from V and 5 from J; bases not matched to a gene: 15. Per the germline V gene, CDR1 is MNHNS and CDR2 is SASEGT. The CDR3 sequence is 16 residues long. The CDR3 here is CASGVRSGSLGETQYF. In DNA, the CDR3 is TGTGCCAGCGGTGTACGTAGCGGGAGCTTGGGGGAGACCCAGTACTTC.

The chain combines TRBV29-1 with TRBJ1-5, with TRBD1 identical over 8 bases. The germline V gene encodes CDR1 SQVTM and CDR2 ANQGSEA. J gave up 3 bases and V 3 bases, and 7 bases lay outside the gene matches. The CDR3 is 15 amino acids. CDR3 DNA sequence: TGCAGCGTTGAGGTCGGGACAGGCTACAATCAGCCCCAGCATTTT. Protein product: CSVEVGTGYNQPQHF.

To note about this clonotype: One end of the junction varies from germline; a read error may be responsible. This chain joins TRBV28 and TRBJ2-1, with D possibly TRBD2 on 5 matching bases. The CDR3 contains 16 residues. Germline loops: CDR1 MDHEN, CDR2 SYDVKM. This CDR3 reads CAGSLSGGGSYNEQFF. As DNA, the CDR3 is TGTGCCGGCAGTTTAAGTGGCGGAGGCTCCTACAATGAGCAGTTCTTC.

The CDR3 region is CSVVSGQLENEQYF. The DNA for the CDR3 is TGCAGCGTTGTTTCGGGACAGTTAGAAAACGAGCAGTACTTC. The chain is built from TRBV29-1 and TRBJ2-7, with 7 bases fitting TRBD1. Germline trimming cut 4 bases from V and 5 bases from J; bases unmatched to any gene: 11. CDR3 size: 14 residues. Germline values: CDR1 SQVTM, CDR2 ANQGSEA.

This chain joins TRBV15 and TRBJ2-2; D is undetermined. V shed 1 base and J shed 6 bases, with 9 bases lying between them. The CDR3 spans 14 residues. Germline lookup yields CDR1 LNHNV and CDR2 YYDKDF (reference sequence). In DNA form, the CDR3 reads TGTGCCACCAGCAGAGGGTGGGGATCCGGGGAGCTGTTTTTT. This gives the protein CATSRGWGSGELFF.

The CDR3 region is CASKMEGGTGELFF. CDR3 DNA: TGTGCCAGCAAGATGGAGGGGGGCACCGGGGAGCTGTTTTTT. The chain is built from TRBV27 and TRBJ2-2, with D tentatively TRBD1 or TRBD2 (6 bases each). With 7 bases removed from V and 4 bases from J, the gap between germline ends came to 13 bases. Germline assignment: CDR1 MNHEY and CDR2 SMNVEV (reference sequence). CDR3 length equals 14 residues.

The J gene is TRBJ2-7, the V gene TRBV20-1; 7 bases agree with TRBD1. From germline, CDR1 is DFQATT and CDR2 SNEGSKA (reference sequence). The CDR3 sequence is 12 residues long. J lost 1 base, V lost 5 bases, and 2 bases had no gene match. The CDR3 bases are TGCAGTGCTGGCAGGGGGTCCTACGAGCAGTACTTC. This gives the protein CSAGRGSYEQYF.

The genes are TRBV5-1 and TRBJ2-5, with TRBD1 matching 8 bases. V lost 5 bases and J lost 6; bases outside the gene matches: 12. This CDR3 region has 15 residues. Germline CDR1 and CDR2: SGHRS and YFSETQ. CDR3 loop: CASRHEDRGQKTQYF. DNA of the CDR3: TGCGCCAGCAGACATGAAGACAGGGGCCAGAAGACCCAGTACTTC.

This CDR3 reads CASSLSGDRTYEQYF. CDR3 nucleotide sequence: TGTGCCAGCAGCCTATCGGGAGACAGGACCTACGAGCAGTACTTC. The chain uses TRBV6-1 and TRBJ2-7, with D possibly being TRBD1 or TRBD2 (6 bases each). CDR1 MNHNS and CDR2 SASEGT come from the germline V gene. V lost 6 bases to trimming and J lost 2 bases, with 17 bases between them. The length of the CDR3 is 15 residues.

About this clonotype itself: At one boundary the junction diverges from the germline segment, which might be a read error. The V call is TRBV7-7, the J call TRBJ2-3; the D is unclear. CDR3 length: 15 amino acids. Germline V gives CDR1 SSHAT, CDR2 FNYEAQ (reference sequence). In DNA form, the CDR3 reads TGTGCTAGCAGCTTAGATCACACCAGCACAGATACGCAGTATTTT. Protein product: CASSLDHTSTDTQYF.

The chain links TRBV24-1 to TRBJ2-1; 7 nucleotides agree with TRBD2. Trimming removed 2 bases from V and 0 bases from J; junction bases left unmatched: 6. In germline, CDR1 is KGHDR, CDR2 SFDVKD. This CDR3 contains 17 residues. The CDR3 DNA sequence: TGTGCCACCAGTGATTGCCTGGGGGGGGGCTCCTACAATGAGCAGTTCTTC. Residues: CATSDCLGGGSYNEQFF.

This clonotype was seen a handful of times. V and J are TRBV20-1 and TRBJ2-3; 7 nucleotides agree with TRBD2. CDR3 length: 12 amino acids. The J segment lost 2 bases and the V segment lost 7 bases, leaving 3 bases of the junction unmatched. Germline CDR1 reads DFQATT; CDR2 reads SNEGSKA (reference sequence). The CDR3 reads CSVGRATDTQYF. The CDR3 nucleotides are TGCAGTGTTGGGAGGGCCACAGATACGCAGTATTTT.

Only a few counts were recorded for this clonotype. The rearrangement links TRBV6-2 or TRBV6-3 to TRBJ2-5; D might be TRBD2 (6 bases). The CDR3 totals 13 residues. Looked up from germline, CDR1 is MNHEY and CDR2 is SVGEGT. Trimming took off 11 bases at V and 2 bases at J, with 15 bases between the two ends. The CDR3 nucleotides are TGTGCCGGGGGGTCCGGCCATCAAGAGACCCAGTACTTC. As protein: CAGGSGHQETQYF.

The rearrangement links TRBV28 to TRBJ2-7, with a tentative D call TRBD1 (5 bases). This CDR3 region has 13 residues. V lost 7 bases to trimming and J lost 6 bases, with 16 bases between them. Per germline, CDR1 MDHEN and CDR2 SYDVKM. CDR3 in DNA: TGTGCCAGCACCCCTCCGGTCAGGGCCGAGCAGTACTTC. Encoded protein: CASTPPVRAEQYF.

This clonotype was seen only a few times. The CDR3 region is CSVIAGDTGELFF. The CDR3, as DNA: TGCAGCGTAATAGCGGGAGACACCGGGGAGCTGTTTTTT. This chain uses TRBV29-1 with TRBJ2-2; the match to TRBD2 covers 9 bases. Losses at the gene ends were 6 bases for V and 3 bases for J; bases not matched to a gene: 2. The germline V gene encodes CDR1 SQVTM and CDR2 ANQGSEA. This CDR3 is built from 13 residues.

This chain joins TRBV18 and TRBJ1-5; perhaps TRBD1 as D (5 bases). The CDR3 runs to 16 residues. V was shortened by 2 bases and J by 2 bases, with 13 bases between the two germline ends. Germline CDR1 reads KGHSH; CDR2 reads LQKENI. As DNA, the CDR3 is TGTGCCAGCTCACCAAAGGGGCCCGGGGGCAATCAGCCCCAGCATTTT. This translates into CASSPKGPGGNQPQHF.

This clonotype occurred many times. V usage is TRBV28 and J usage is TRBJ2-2; D not certain. Germline assignment: CDR1 MDHEN and CDR2 SYDVKM. V dropped 7 bases and J dropped 0 bases, with 9 bases sitting between them. The CDR3 runs to 14 residues. The CDR3 DNA reads as TGTGCCAGCATTGCCGGGCCGAACACCGGGGAGCTGTTTTTT. Protein product: CASIAGPNTGELFF.

This clonotype was recorded a few times. The chain links TRBV3-1 to TRBJ1-5, with D possibly matching TRBD1 (5 bases). The germline V and J ends were trimmed by 6 bases and 2 bases, with 17 bases remaining between them. The germline V gene encodes CDR1 LGHDT and CDR2 YNNKEL (reference sequence). The CDR3 is 16 amino acids. CDR3 bases: TGTGCCAGCAGGGAATCTGGGGGGAGTGGCAATCAGCCCCAGCATTTT. It is translated as CASRESGGSGNQPQHF. The full variable domain, completed using reference TRBV3-1 and TRBJ1-5, is DTAVSQTPKYLVTQMGNDKSIKCEQNLGHDTMYWYKQDSKKFLKIMFSYNNKELIINETVPNRFSPKSPDKAHLNLHINSLELGDSAVYFCASRESGGSGNQPQHFGDGTRLSIL.